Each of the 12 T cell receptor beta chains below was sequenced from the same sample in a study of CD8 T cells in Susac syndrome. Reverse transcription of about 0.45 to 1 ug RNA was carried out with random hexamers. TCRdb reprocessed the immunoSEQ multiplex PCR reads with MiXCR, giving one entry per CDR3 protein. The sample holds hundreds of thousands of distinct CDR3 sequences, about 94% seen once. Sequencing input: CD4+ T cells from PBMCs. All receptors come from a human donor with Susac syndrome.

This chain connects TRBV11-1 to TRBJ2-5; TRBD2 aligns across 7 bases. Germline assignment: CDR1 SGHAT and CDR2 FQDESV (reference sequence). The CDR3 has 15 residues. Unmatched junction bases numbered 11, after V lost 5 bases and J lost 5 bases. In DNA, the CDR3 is TGTGCCAGCAGCCAAGCAGGTCCGCGGGGGGAGACCCAGTACTTC. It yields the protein CASSQAGPRGETQYF.

The CDR3 here is CSVVGSHTEAFF. The DNA of the CDR3 is TGCAGCGTTGTTGGCAGCCACACTGAAGCTTTCTTT. The rearrangement uses TRBV29-1 and TRBJ1-1; D not resolved. CDR3 size: 12 residues. The germline gives CDR1 SQVTM, CDR2 ANQGSEA. Trimming stripped 4 bases from V and 3 bases from J, with 9 bases between.

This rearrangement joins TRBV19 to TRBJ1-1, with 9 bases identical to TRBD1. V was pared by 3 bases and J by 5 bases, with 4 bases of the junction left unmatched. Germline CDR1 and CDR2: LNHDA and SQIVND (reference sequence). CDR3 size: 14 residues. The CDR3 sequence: CASSIPGTGTEAFF. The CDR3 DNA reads TGTGCCAGTAGTATCCCTGGGACAGGGACTGAAGCTTTCTTT.

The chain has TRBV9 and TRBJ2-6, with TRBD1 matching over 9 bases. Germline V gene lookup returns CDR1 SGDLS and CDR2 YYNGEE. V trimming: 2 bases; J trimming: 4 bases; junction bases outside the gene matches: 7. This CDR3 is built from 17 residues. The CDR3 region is CASSVGTGTAGANVLTF. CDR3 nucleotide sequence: TGTGCCAGCAGCGTTGGGACAGGGACAGCCGGGGCCAACGTCCTGACTTTC.

The CDR3: CASTRGSGELFF. CDR3 coding DNA: TGTGCCAGCACCCGGGGGTCCGGGGAGCTGTTTTTT. The chain uses TRBV6-5 and TRBJ2-2; D may be TRBD2 (6 bases). V lost 7 bases and J 6 bases, leaving 9 bases between the germline ends. Germline V gene data show CDR1 as MNHEY and CDR2 as SVGAGI. The CDR3 sequence is 12 residues long.

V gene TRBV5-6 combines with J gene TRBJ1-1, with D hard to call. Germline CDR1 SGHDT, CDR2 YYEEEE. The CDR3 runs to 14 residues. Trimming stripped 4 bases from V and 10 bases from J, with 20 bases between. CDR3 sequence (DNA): TGTGCCAGCAGCGGACGTACGCGATCAGCTGGAGCTTTCTTT. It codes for CASSGRTRSAGAFF. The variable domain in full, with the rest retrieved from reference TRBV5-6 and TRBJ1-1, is DAGVTQSPTHLIKTRGQQVTLRCSPKSGHDTVSWYQQALGQGPQFIFQYYEEEERQRGNFPDRFSGHQFPNYSSELNVNALLLGDSALYLCASSGRTRSAGAFFGQGTRLTVV.

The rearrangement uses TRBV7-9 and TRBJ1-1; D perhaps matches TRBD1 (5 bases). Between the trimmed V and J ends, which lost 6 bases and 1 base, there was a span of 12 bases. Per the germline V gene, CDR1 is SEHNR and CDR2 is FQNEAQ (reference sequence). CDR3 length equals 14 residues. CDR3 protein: CASSVTAPNTEAFF. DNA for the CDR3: TGTGCCAGCAGTGTGACAGCACCGAACACTGAAGCTTTCTTT.

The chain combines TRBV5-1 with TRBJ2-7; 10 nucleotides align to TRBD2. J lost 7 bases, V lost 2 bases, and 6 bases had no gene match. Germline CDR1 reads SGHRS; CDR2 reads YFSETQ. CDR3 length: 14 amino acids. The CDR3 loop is CASSFLAGVGEQYF. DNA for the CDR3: TGCGCCAGCAGCTTCCTAGCGGGGGTCGGTGAGCAGTACTTC.

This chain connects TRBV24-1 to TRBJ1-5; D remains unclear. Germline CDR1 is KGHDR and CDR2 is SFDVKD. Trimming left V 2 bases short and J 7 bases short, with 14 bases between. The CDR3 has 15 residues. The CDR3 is CATSDSNGERQPQHF. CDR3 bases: TGTGCCACCAGTGATTCTAACGGGGAGAGGCAGCCCCAGCATTTT.

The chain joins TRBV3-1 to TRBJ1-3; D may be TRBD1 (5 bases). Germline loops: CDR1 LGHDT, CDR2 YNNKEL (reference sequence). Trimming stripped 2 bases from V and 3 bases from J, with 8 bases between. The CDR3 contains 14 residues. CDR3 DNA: TGTGCCAGCAGCCAACCAGGGAGTGGAAACACCATATATTTT. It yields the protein CASSQPGSGNTIYF.

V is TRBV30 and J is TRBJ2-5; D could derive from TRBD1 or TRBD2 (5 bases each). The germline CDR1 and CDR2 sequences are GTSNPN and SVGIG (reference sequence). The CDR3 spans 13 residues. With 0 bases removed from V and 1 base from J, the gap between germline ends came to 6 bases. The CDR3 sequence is CAWSVGGQETQYF. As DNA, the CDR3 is TGTGCCTGGAGTGTTGGGGGCCAAGAGACCCAGTACTTC.

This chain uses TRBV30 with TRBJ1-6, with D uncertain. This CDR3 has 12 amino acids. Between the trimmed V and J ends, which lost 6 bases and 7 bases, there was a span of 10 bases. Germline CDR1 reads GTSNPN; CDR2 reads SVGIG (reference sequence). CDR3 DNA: TGTGCCTGCGCAGGTGGGAATTCACCCCTCCACTTT. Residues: CACAGGNSPLHF.